One sample yielded the 21 T cell receptor beta chains listed below, sequenced in a study of blood T cell repertoires in COVID-19 (dated by TCRdb to the early 2020s). Libraries came from the immunoSEQ multiplex PCR assay. The source is immuneACCESS, and TCRdb retained only in-frame sequences with V and J called. Part of the clones is not carried over; for the studies checked, unresolved V genes explain less than half of this, and the remainder is unexplained. The table for this sample lists 12,000 or so clones; over 70% of them were counted only once. The ten largest account for roughly 45% of the sample. The sequencing input was peripheral blood. These receptors came from a man at least 80 years old with acute or convalescent COVID-19.

V is TRBV3-1 (or the pseudogene TRBV3-2) and J is TRBJ2-7; 7 bases line up with TRBD1. The CDR3 is 14 residues long. Germline CDR1 reads LGHDT; CDR2 reads YNNKEL (reference sequence). V lost 4 bases and J lost 3; bases outside the gene matches: 6. The CDR3 here is CASSLGQRSYEQYF. Here the CDR3 DNA reads TGTGCCAGCAGCCTGGGACAGAGAAGCTACGAGCAGTACTTC.

The gene calls are TRBV19 and TRBJ1-5; 7 bases match TRBD1. Trimming cost V 9 bases and J 3 bases; bases outside gene matches: 5. Germline V gene lookup returns CDR1 LNHDA and CDR2 SQIVND (reference sequence). The CDR3 loop spans 13 amino acids. The CDR3, as DNA: TGTGCCAGCCAGGACAGGCCCAATCAGCCCCAGCATTTT. This gives the protein CASQDRPNQPQHF.

The chain uses TRBV7-9 and TRBJ1-1; no clear D gene. This CDR3 has 12 residues. In germline, CDR1 is SEHNR, CDR2 FQNEAQ (reference sequence). Trimming left V 2 bases short and J 7 bases short, with 8 bases between. CDR3 nucleotides: TGTGCCAGCAGCTTATTCGGGGTTGAAGCTTTCTTT. This encodes CASSLFGVEAFF.

The chain recombines TRBV6-2 or TRBV6-3 with TRBJ2-7; no definite D call. CDR1 MNHEY and CDR2 SVGEGT come from the germline V gene. V was trimmed by 3 bases and J by 2 bases, leaving 8 bases between them. The CDR3 totals 13 residues. CDR3 sequence: CASSYIPAYEQYF. CDR3 bases: TGTGCCAGCAGTTATATCCCTGCCTACGAGCAGTACTTC.

The chain combines TRBV6-5 with TRBJ2-3; D remains unclear. The CDR3 has 12 residues. V was cut by 4 bases and J by 4 bases, with 6 bases left in between. Germline V lookup: CDR1 MNHEY, CDR2 SVGAGI. The DNA for the CDR3 is TGTGCCAGCAGTTTACTCGCAGATACGCAGTATTTT. Translation gives CASSLLADTQYF.

The chain links TRBV6-5 to TRBJ1-2, with a weak D call TRBD1 (6 bases). There are 15 residues in the CDR3. The germline V gene has CDR1 MNHEY and CDR2 SVGAGI. With 6 bases removed from V and 4 bases from J, the gap between germline ends came to 18 bases. CDR3 sequence reads: CASRTGQTSGYGYTF. In DNA form, the CDR3 reads TGTGCCAGCAGGACCGGACAGACATCGGGCTATGGCTACACCTTC.

This chain links TRBV5-1 with TRBJ1-2; tentative D call: TRBD1 (5 bases). Germline values: CDR1 SGHRS, CDR2 YFSETQ. Between the trimmed V and J ends, which lost 4 bases and 6 bases, there was a span of 13 bases. The CDR3 is 13 amino acids. The CDR3 DNA sequence: TGCGCCAGCAGCAGGGACGGGAGAGATGGCTACACCTTC. Amino acids: CASSRDGRDGYTF.

The chain joins TRBV5-4 to TRBJ2-2; D remains ambiguous. The CDR3 sequence is 14 residues long. Germline V lookup: CDR1 SGHNT, CDR2 YYREEE (reference sequence). Trimming cost V 4 bases and J 0 bases, with 7 bases left between them. CDR3 in amino acids: CASSNHANTGELFF. DNA of the CDR3: TGTGCCAGCAGCAATCATGCGAACACCGGGGAGCTGTTTTTT.

This clone was detected only once. The chain has TRBV18 and TRBJ1-5, with D hard to call. CDR1 is KGHSH, CDR2 LQKENI, per germline. This CDR3 has 12 amino acids. Trimming left V 2 bases short and J 4 bases short, with 3 bases between. CDR3 amino acids: CASSPSNQPQHF. The CDR3, as DNA: TGTGCCAGCTCACCATCGAATCAGCCCCAGCATTTT. The entire variable domain, with the rest obtained from reference TRBV18 and TRBJ1-5, is as follows: NAGVMQNPRHLVRRRGQEARLRCSPMKGHSHVYWYRQLPEEGLKFMVYLQKENIIDESGMPKERFSAEFPKEGPSILRIQQVVRGDSAAYFCASSPSNQPQHFGDGTRLSIL.

The chain combines TRBV7-9 with TRBJ2-7, with TRBD1 matching over 8 bases. CDR1 is SEHNR, CDR2 FQNEAQ, per germline (reference sequence). The trim removed 0 bases at V and 6 bases at J, leaving 7 bases unmatched. The CDR3 contains 15 residues. CDR3 in DNA: TGTGCCAGCAGCTTAGCGCTAGGGACAGGTGGCGAGCAGTACTTC. It translates to CASSLALGTGGEQYF.

This chain joins TRBV11-2 and TRBJ2-1; perhaps TRBD1 as D (7 bases). Germline CDR1 SGHAT, CDR2 FQNNGV. The CDR3 has 19 residues. Trimming stripped 1 base from V and 6 bases from J, with 25 bases between. The CDR3 coding sequence is TGTGCCAGCAGCTTAGTGGTGCCGCGGGACAGACTAAGGGGCAATGAGCAGTTCTTC. It codes for CASSLVVPRDRLRGNEQFF.

The CDR3 sequence is CASSSRHPLGDTYNSPLHF. The CDR3, as DNA: TGTGCCAGCAGCTCCCGACACCCCCTAGGGGACACCTATAATTCACCCCTCCACTTT. The chain is built from TRBV7-2 and TRBJ1-6; weak D call: TRBD1 (6 bases). Germline values: CDR1 SGHTA, CDR2 FQGNSA. This CDR3 is 19 amino acids long. V lost 4 bases to trimming and J lost 2 bases, with 21 bases between them.

This sequence joins TRBV7-8 and TRBJ2-7; TRBD1 matches at 10 bases. The CDR3 is 14 amino acids. Germline V gene data show CDR1 as SGHVS and CDR2 as FQNEAQ. Germline trimming cut 5 bases from V and 5 bases from J; bases unmatched to any gene: 6. The CDR3 DNA reads as TGTGCCAGCAGCGTCGGGACAGGGGCTCACGAGCAGTACTTC. Its translation: CASSVGTGAHEQYF.

V and J are TRBV5-6 and TRBJ1-1; TRBD1 is a possible D gene (5 bases). The CDR3 extends over 14 amino acids. V was trimmed by 4 bases and J by 2 bases, leaving 12 bases between them. Looked up from germline, CDR1 is SGHDT and CDR2 is YYEEEE. This chain's CDR3 is CASSIQGRNTEAFF. CDR3 nucleotide sequence: TGTGCCAGCAGCATTCAGGGAAGAAACACTGAAGCTTTCTTT.

This chain joins TRBV24-1 and TRBJ2-1; TRBD1 matches at 8 bases. Trimming cost V 3 bases and J 1 base; bases outside gene matches: 4. Germline loops: CDR1 KGHDR, CDR2 SFDVKD. The CDR3 sequence is 16 residues long. The chain's CDR3 is CATSDPGGGSYNEQFF. Written as DNA, the CDR3 is TGTGCCACCAGTGATCCAGGGGGCGGGTCCTACAATGAGCAGTTCTTC.

The rearrangement uses TRBV27 and TRBJ1-6; 8 positions match TRBD1. Trimming at V came to 5 bases and at J to 6 bases, leaving 6 bases not matched to a gene. The CDR3 length is 15 residues. Germline values: CDR1 MNHEY, CDR2 SMNVEV (reference sequence). The CDR3 DNA follows: TGTGCCAGCAGTCGTGGGACAGGACTTAATTCACCCCTCCACTTT. Translated, it gives CASSRGTGLNSPLHF.

The rearrangement uses TRBV15 and TRBJ2-2, with TRBD1 identical over 8 bases. Germline loops: CDR1 LNHNV, CDR2 YYDKDF (reference sequence). This CDR3 is built from 16 residues. The V segment lost 1 base and the J segment 7 bases; nucleotides outside the gene matches: 8. In DNA, the CDR3 is TGTGCCACCAGCAGAGTTGGCAGGGGGCGAAACGGGGAGCTGTTTTTT. Translated: CATSRVGRGRNGELFF.

The rearrangement joins TRBV9 to TRBJ2-6; D not resolved. The germline V and J ends were trimmed by 4 bases and 0 bases, with 23 bases remaining between them. The CDR3 is made up of 20 amino acids. The germline CDR1 and CDR2 sequences are SGDLS and YYNGEE. CDR3: CASSPRFSNLGRSGANVLTF. The CDR3 DNA reads TGTGCCAGCAGCCCTCGCTTCTCGAATCTTGGGCGCTCTGGGGCCAACGTCCTGACTTTC.

This clone was counted between two and nine times. This chain links TRBV10-1 with TRBJ2-7; 9 bases are a match to TRBD1. Germline CDR1 is WNHNN and CDR2 is SYGVQD (reference sequence). The J segment lost 4 bases and the V segment lost 7 bases, leaving 14 bases of the junction unmatched. The CDR3 runs 16 residues. CDR3 nucleotide sequence: TGCGCCAGCAATCCACAAACGGGACAGGGTACGTACGAGCAGTACTTC. It codes for CASNPQTGQGTYEQYF.

V usage is TRBV11-2 and J usage is TRBJ2-3; 9 nucleotides align to TRBD1. This CDR3 has 15 amino acids. The V segment lost 4 bases and the J segment 5 bases; nucleotides outside the gene matches: 7. Germline V lookup: CDR1 SGHAT, CDR2 FQNNGV. This CDR3 reads CASSWDRAGLDTQYF. For the CDR3, the DNA is TGTGCCAGCAGCTGGGACAGGGCGGGCTTAGATACGCAGTATTTT.

This chain connects TRBV20-1 to TRBJ1-2, with D unclear. The germline V gene encodes CDR1 DFQATT and CDR2 SNEGSKA (reference sequence). The CDR3 is 11 residues long. Trimming removed 3 bases at V and 14 bases at J, with 16 bases between. CDR3 DNA sequence: TGCAGTGCTAGGGAGCACACTGCCGAGACCTTC. Translating it yields CSAREHTAETF.